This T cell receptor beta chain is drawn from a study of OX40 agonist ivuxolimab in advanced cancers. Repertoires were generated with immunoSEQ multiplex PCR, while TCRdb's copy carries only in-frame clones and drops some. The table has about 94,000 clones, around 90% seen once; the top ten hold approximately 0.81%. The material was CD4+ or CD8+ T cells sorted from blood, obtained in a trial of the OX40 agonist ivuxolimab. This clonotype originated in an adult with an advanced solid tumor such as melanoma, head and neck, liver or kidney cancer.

The CDR3 loop is CASSPISGVGQPQHF. The DNA for the CDR3 is TGTGCCAGCAGCCCTATCTCAGGGGTGGGTCAGCCCCAGCATTTT. This rearrangement joins TRBV7-8 to TRBJ1-5, with a weak D call TRBD1 (6 bases). The CDR3 extends over 15 amino acids. Germline assignment: CDR1 SGHVS and CDR2 FQNEAQ. V was clipped by 5 bases and J by 6 bases, with 17 bases between them.